This section outlines one T cell receptor beta chain sequence together with its context. Antigen: not known. CDR1 is SNHLY and CDR2 is FYNNEI in the germline V gene. This CDR3 contains 15 residues. Trimming took off 1 base at V and 2 bases at J, with 6 bases between the two ends. The sample comes from a study of Ad26.COV2.S vaccination and SARS-CoV-2 variants. Only in-frame clones appear in the TCRdb table, and some are missing; sequencing was by immunoSEQ multiplex PCR. Among approximately 350,000 clones listed, around four fifths were seen once. Study observations and caveats: Researchers cautioned that TCR breadth and depth analyses may have underestimated total T cell responses. Spike-specific TCR breadth in vaccine recipients exceeded that seen in placebo recipients. Reported findings describe substantial breadth in spike-specific CD8+ and CD4+ T cell responses following vaccination.

The treatment was: 15 to 20 received Ad26.COV2.S at low or high dose, single or two shots; roughly five received placebo; per-sample allocation not given. Sample collection was performed on day 63 after the first vaccine or placebo injection. An Ad26 vector expressing Wuhan-strain SARS-CoV-2 spike constituted the vaccine. This sample comprised peripheral blood, obtained in a trial of Ad26.COV2.S vaccine versus placebo. The chain is built from TRBV2 and TRBJ1-6; D is unclear. This TCR derives from a person between 18 and 65 years old who received the Ad26.COV2.S COVID-19 vaccine or a placebo. The CDR3 region has the DNA TGTGCCAGCAGTGAAGGGGCAGCCTATAATTCACCCCTCCACTTT. This encodes CASSEGAAYNSPLHF.